The 10 T cell receptor beta chains given below trace back to one sample, sequenced in a study of Ad26.COV2.S vaccination and SARS-CoV-2 variants. Treatment denoted: 15 to 20 received Ad26.COV2.S at low or high dose, single or two shots; a few received placebo; per-sample allocation not given. It was on day 63 after the first vaccine or placebo injection that samples were taken. The table came from immunoSEQ multiplex PCR; TCRdb's copy has only in-frame clones and leaves some out. The data hold roughly 420,000 clones, with roughly nine tenths observed a single time. Source: peripheral blood, taken in a trial of Ad26.COV2.S vaccine versus placebo. Source of these receptors: a person aged 18-60 years who received the Ad26.COV2.S COVID-19 vaccine or a placebo.

The chain employs TRBV7-9 and TRBJ2-7; tentative D call: TRBD2 (5 bases). Germline CDR1 reads SEHNR; CDR2 reads FQNEAQ (reference sequence). Trimming took off 3 bases at V and 3 bases at J, with 9 bases between the two ends. This CDR3 is 13 amino acids long. The CDR3 spells CASSLARGYEQYV. The CDR3 DNA is TGTGCCAGCAGCTTGGCCCGGGGCTACGAGCAGTACGTC.

This clone was seen a single time. The rearrangement uses TRBV4-3 and TRBJ2-1, with a weak D call TRBD1 (5 bases). V gave up 3 bases and J gave up 0 bases, with 18 bases separating them. The germline V gene has CDR1 LGHNA and CDR2 YSLEER. CDR3 length: 18 amino acids. As DNA, the CDR3 is TGCGCCAGCAGCCAGCAGTTCAACAGGTTAGGCTCCTACAATGAGCAGTTCTTC. This gives the protein CASSQQFNRLGSYNEQFF.

The rearrangement joins TRBV9 to TRBJ2-1, with D possibly TRBD2 on 6 matching bases. Germline V gene sequence: CDR1 SGDLS, CDR2 YYNGEE. Deletions cut 7 bases from V and 7 bases from J, with 15 bases between. This CDR3 is built from 13 residues. CDR3 bases: TGTGCCAGCGCCCTCGGGACTCTAAATGAGCAGTTCTTC. It yields the protein CASALGTLNEQFF.

CDR3 in amino acids: CASSQVSAGEGDTEAFF. The DNA of the CDR3 is TGTGCCAGCAGCCAAGTCTCAGCAGGGGAAGGGGACACTGAAGCTTTCTTT. The genes are TRBV4-2 and TRBJ1-1; maybe TRBD1 (6 bases). Germline V lookup: CDR1 LGHNA, CDR2 YNFKEQ. Between the trimmed V and J ends, which lost 1 base and 3 bases, there was a span of 18 bases. This CDR3 region has 17 residues.

The chain joins TRBV10-3 to TRBJ1-2; D gene ambiguous. The germline CDR1 and CDR2 sequences are ENHRY and SYGVKD. The CDR3 length is 13 residues. V was pared by 0 bases and J by 8 bases, with 10 bases between. The CDR3 is CAISESTAGGYTF. In DNA, the CDR3 is TGTGCCATCAGTGAGTCGACGGCCGGCGGCTACACCTTC.

The rearrangement uses TRBV28 and TRBJ2-2; D remains unclear. This CDR3 has 13 amino acids. V lost 2 bases to trimming and J lost 13 bases, with 14 bases between them. Germline V gives CDR1 MDHEN, CDR2 SYDVKM. CDR3 sequence (DNA): TGTGCCAGCAGTTTACCGAGAGCCAATCTGCTGTTTTTT. Its protein is CASSLPRANLLFF.

The chain is built from TRBV7-6 and TRBJ2-5; D is undetermined. The germline V and J ends were trimmed by 5 bases and 6 bases, with 19 bases remaining between them. CDR1 is SGHVS and CDR2 is FNYEAQ in the germline V gene. This CDR3 spans 15 amino acids. This chain's CDR3 is CASSPRTEVGQTQYF. The CDR3 nucleotides are TGTGCCAGCAGCCCTCGGACCGAAGTTGGCCAGACCCAGTACTTC. Drawing the rest from reference TRBV7-6 and TRBJ2-5, the complete variable domain is GAGVSQSPRYKVTKRGQDVALRCDPISGHVSLYWYRQALGQGPEFLTYFNYEAQQDKSGLPNDRFSAERPEGSISTLTIQRTEQRDSAMYRCASSPRTEVGQTQYFGPGTRLLVL.

This chain uses TRBV29-1 with TRBJ2-1; 9 bases align to TRBD2. CDR3 length: 13 amino acids. J gave up 7 bases and V 6 bases, and 7 bases lay outside the gene matches. Germline V CDR1 and CDR2: SQVTM, ANQGSEA. The CDR3: CSVILAGRNEQFF. CDR3 bases: TGCAGCGTCATACTAGCGGGTAGGAATGAGCAGTTCTTC.

This clone was seen just once. V usage is TRBV4-3 and J usage is TRBJ2-1; the match to TRBD2 covers 7 bases. The CDR3 consists of 18 residues. Germline V gene sequence: CDR1 LGHNA, CDR2 YSLEER. V trimming: 0 bases; J trimming: 0 bases; junction bases outside the gene matches: 8. CDR3 nucleotide sequence: TGCGCCAGCAGCCAAGAGAATCCAGCGGGAAGCTCCTACAATGAGCAGTTCTTC. Its translation: CASSQENPAGSSYNEQFF.

J is TRBJ1-6 and V is TRBV19, with a tentative D call TRBD1 (6 bases). Germline CDR1 and CDR2: LNHDA and SQIVND (reference sequence). The CDR3 consists of 14 residues. Deletions cut 11 bases from V and 3 bases from J, with 14 bases between. CDR3 coding DNA: TGTGCCGTACGGGGGGCGAACTATAATTCACCCCTCCACTTT. This sequence encodes CAVRGANYNSPLHF. Together with reference TRBV19 and TRBJ1-6, the CDR3 gives the full variable domain: DGGITQSPKYLFRKEGQNVTLSCEQNLNHDAMYWYRQDPGQGLRLIYYSQIVNDFQKGDIAEGYSVSREKKESFPLTVTSAQKNPTAFYLCAVRGANYNSPLHFGNGTRLTVT.